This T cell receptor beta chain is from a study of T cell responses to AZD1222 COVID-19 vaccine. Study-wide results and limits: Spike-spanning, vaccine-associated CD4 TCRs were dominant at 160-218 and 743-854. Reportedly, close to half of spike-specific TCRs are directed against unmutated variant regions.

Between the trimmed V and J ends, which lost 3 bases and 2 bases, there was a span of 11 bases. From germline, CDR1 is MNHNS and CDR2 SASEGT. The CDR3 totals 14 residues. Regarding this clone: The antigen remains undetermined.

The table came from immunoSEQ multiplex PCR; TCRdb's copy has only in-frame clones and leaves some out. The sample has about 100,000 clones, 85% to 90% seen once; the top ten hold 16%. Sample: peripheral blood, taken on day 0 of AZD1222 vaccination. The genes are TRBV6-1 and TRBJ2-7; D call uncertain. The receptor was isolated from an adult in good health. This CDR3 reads CASSDILTPYEQYF. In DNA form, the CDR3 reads TGTGCCAGCAGTGACATACTAACCCCCTACGAGCAGTACTTC.